The 8 T cell receptor beta chains below all came from one sample that was sequenced in a study of cytomegalovirus exposure and HLA in healthy donors. Use of 60 Vbeta and 13 Jbeta primers characterized the PCR. Produced via immunoSEQ multiplex PCR; TCRdb's table is partial and in-frame only. The sample holds about 94,000 clones, more than 65% seen once. The source material was PBMCs. Receptors originate from a human donor in good health.

The J gene is TRBJ2-2, the V gene TRBV13; 8 positions match TRBD2. With 5 bases clipped from V and 3 bases from J, the junction kept 11 bases outside the gene matches. Germline V gives CDR1 PRHDT, CDR2 FYEKMQ (reference sequence). There are 17 residues in the CDR3. CDR3 bases: TGTGCCAGCAGCCCCCGAGGAGCGGGGGCACACACCGGGGAGCTGTTTTTT. Translating it yields CASSPRGAGAHTGELFF.

This clone was seen only a few times. This chain joins TRBV5-5 and TRBJ2-5, with 9 bases lining up with TRBD2. V shed 4 bases, J shed 1 base, and the junction held 5 bases outside the gene matches. CDR1 and CDR2 from the germline V gene are SGHKS and YYEKEE (reference sequence). The CDR3 spans 15 residues. The CDR3 bases are TGTGCCAGCAGCCGCAGCGGGGGGCTCCAAGAGACCCAGTACTTC. It codes for CASSRSGGLQETQYF.

This clone was recorded once. The V gene is TRBV7-9, the J gene TRBJ1-4, with TRBD1 matching 7 bases. This CDR3 has 14 amino acids. V lost 6 bases and J lost 2; bases outside the gene matches: 3. The germline gives CDR1 SEHNR, CDR2 FQNEAQ (reference sequence). The CDR3 DNA reads TGTGCCAGCAGGTCGACAGGGACTAATGAAAAACTGTTTTTT. This gives the protein CASRSTGTNEKLFF.

The rearrangement joins TRBV4-1 to TRBJ2-3; 8 bases match TRBD2. The junction had 5 bases not matched to a gene; V was cut back by 3 bases and J by 3 bases. The CDR3 runs to 15 residues. Germline CDR1 MGHRA, CDR2 YSYEKL. The CDR3 here is CASSHPGTRTDTQYF. DNA for the CDR3: TGCGCCAGCAGCCACCCCGGGACTAGGACAGATACGCAGTATTTT.

V gene TRBV27 combines with J gene TRBJ2-1, with D perhaps TRBD1 (6 bases). Germline loops: CDR1 MNHEY, CDR2 SMNVEV (reference sequence). The CDR3 spans 14 residues. V was clipped by 1 base and J by 7 bases, with 11 bases between them. CDR3 in DNA: TGTGCCAGCAGTTTATGGGCAGGGGAAAATGAGCAGTTCTTC. Protein: CASSLWAGENEQFF.

The chain carries TRBV30 and TRBJ2-7; 7 positions agree with TRBD1. J lost 2 bases, V lost 3 bases, and 7 bases had no gene match. The CDR3 covers 14 residues. The germline CDR1 and CDR2 sequences are GTSNPN and SVGIG (reference sequence). Here the CDR3 DNA reads TGTGCCTGGAGGCTGACAGGGTGGACCTACGAGCAGTACTTC. The encoded protein is CAWRLTGWTYEQYF.

Points on this clone: The same CDR3 is also encoded by other DNA sequences in this sample. The chain links TRBV30 to TRBJ1-2, with TRBD1 identical over 7 bases. Germline trimming cut 3 bases from V and 6 bases from J; bases unmatched to any gene: 7. There are 13 residues in the CDR3. Germline V CDR1 and CDR2: GTSNPN, SVGIG (reference sequence). The CDR3 loop is CAWRTGYKDGYTF. CDR3 in DNA: TGTGCCTGGAGGACAGGGTATAAAGATGGCTACACCTTC.

The rearrangement joins TRBV6-6 to TRBJ1-1; D perhaps matches TRBD1 (5 bases). The CDR3 loop spans 13 amino acids. Germline lookup yields CDR1 MNHNY and CDR2 SVGAGI (reference sequence). V shed 2 bases and J shed 1 base, with 5 bases lying between them. The CDR3 nucleotides read TGTGCCAGCAGTTACAGGGGGAACACTGAAGCTTTCTTT. It codes for CASSYRGNTEAFF.